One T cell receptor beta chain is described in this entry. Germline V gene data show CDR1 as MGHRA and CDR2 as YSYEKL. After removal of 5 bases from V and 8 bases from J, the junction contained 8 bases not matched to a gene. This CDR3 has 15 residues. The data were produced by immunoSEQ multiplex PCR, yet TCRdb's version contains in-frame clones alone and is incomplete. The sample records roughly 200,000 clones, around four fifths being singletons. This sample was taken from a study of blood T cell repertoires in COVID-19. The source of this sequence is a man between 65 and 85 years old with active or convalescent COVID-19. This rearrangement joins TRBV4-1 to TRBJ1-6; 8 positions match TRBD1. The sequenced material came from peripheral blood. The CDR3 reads CASSTRQGLDSPLHF. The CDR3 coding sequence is TGCGCCAGCAGCACAAGACAGGGGTTGGATTCACCCCTCCACTTT.